The 20 T cell receptor beta chains below come from one sample, sequenced in a study of CD8+CD57+ T cells in acquired aplastic anemia. The study profiled TCR beta VDJ and CDR3 using genomic DNA as template. Each CDR3 protein gets one entry after TCRdb re-called the reads with MiXCR. The table lists approximately 300,000 distinct CDR3 sequences, roughly 61% of them singletons. Patients selected for sequencing had displayed CD8+CD57+ cell expansion by flow cytometry. Sequencing used sorted CD4+, CD8+, or CD8+CD57+ T cells (not recorded which) from PBMCs. The receptors derive from a human donor with aplastic anemia.

This clonotype was seen ten or more times. The chain employs TRBV5-4 and TRBJ1-1, with 10 bases that match TRBD1. CDR1 SGHNT and CDR2 YYREEE come from the germline V gene (reference sequence). V lost 4 bases to trimming and J lost 4 bases; unmatched junction nucleotides: 7. The CDR3 spans 15 residues. CDR3 sequence: CASSTAGTGVTEAFF. CDR3 nucleotide sequence: TGTGCCAGCAGCACAGCCGGGACAGGGGTCACTGAAGCTTTCTTT.

The chain joins TRBV2 to TRBJ1-6; D ambiguous. Germline CDR1 is SNHLY and CDR2 is FYNNEI. This CDR3 comprises 14 residues. With 6 bases removed from V and 6 bases from J, the gap between germline ends came to 12 bases. The CDR3, as DNA: TGTGCCAGCAGAGCGGGGAATGGTAATTCACCCCTCCACTTT. Amino acid sequence: CASRAGNGNSPLHF.

This clonotype showed up just once. The J gene is TRBJ2-2, the V gene TRBV24-1; 11 bases fit TRBD2. The CDR3 totals 15 residues. Germline V gene data show CDR1 as KGHDR and CDR2 as SFDVKD. Trimming took 9 bases from V and 6 from J; bases not matched to a gene: 8. The CDR3 DNA reads TGTGCCACCGGCTTAGCGGGAGGGCCGGCCGGGGAGCTGTTTTTT. Translating it yields CATGLAGGPAGELFF.

At least ten counts were recorded for this clonotype. This chain uses TRBV5-1 with TRBJ1-1; D not resolved. CDR3 length equals 15 residues. Germline V gene data show CDR1 as SGHRS and CDR2 as YFSETQ. V lost 0 bases and J lost 1, with 10 bases in between. CDR3 region: CASSLAAAGNTEAFF. CDR3 coding DNA: TGCGCCAGCAGCTTGGCGGCAGCGGGGAACACTGAAGCTTTCTTT.

V and J are TRBV13 and TRBJ1-1; weak D call: TRBD1 (6 bases). Deletions cut 3 bases from V and 1 base from J, with 12 bases between. Germline CDR1 and CDR2: PRHDT and FYEKMQ (reference sequence). The CDR3 contains 15 residues. CDR3 DNA sequence: TGTGCCAGCAGCTTCGAGACGGGGGCGAACACTGAAGCTTTCTTT. Translated: CASSFETGANTEAFF.

This clonotype appeared a few times. The chain employs TRBV7-2 and TRBJ2-3; maybe TRBD1 (6 bases). V lost 4 bases to trimming and J lost 5 bases, with 13 bases between them. The CDR3 has 14 residues. The germline gives CDR1 SGHTA, CDR2 FQGNSA. CDR3 DNA: TGTGCCAGCAGCTCCCAGACAGGAGGAGATACGCAGTATTTT. This sequence encodes CASSSQTGGDTQYF.

With respect to this clonotype: The missing conserved phenylalanine or tryptophan at the end of this CDR3 makes a read error likely. V and J are TRBV7-9 and TRBJ2-3; 9 nucleotides line up with TRBD2. Germline lookup yields CDR1 SEHNR and CDR2 FQNEAQ (reference sequence). CDR3 size: 15 residues. DNA for the CDR3: TGCGCCAGCAGCATCCTAGCGGGGACTAGAGATACGCAGTATCTT. This sequence encodes CASSILAGTRDTQYL.

This clonotype was detected only a few times. A read error may explain this, as a much larger clone is one base away. The CDR3 nucleotides read TGCAGTGCAGCCACAGAGGCGTTTCAGCCCCAGCATTTT. It is translated as CSAATEAFQPQHF. The chain recombines TRBV20-1 with TRBJ1-5; D ambiguous. This CDR3 comprises 13 residues. The germline V and J ends were trimmed by 6 bases and 6 bases, with 15 bases remaining between them. Germline V gene sequence: CDR1 DFQATT, CDR2 SNEGSKA (reference sequence).

J is TRBJ2-2 and V is TRBV7-3, with 8 bases identical to TRBD1. This CDR3 spans 15 amino acids. The germline CDR1 and CDR2 sequences are SGHTA and FQGTGA. The junction had 2 bases not matched to a gene; V was cut back by 4 bases and J by 1 base. CDR3 DNA sequence: TGTGCCAGCAGCTCGGACAGGGTGAACACCGGGGAGCTGTTTTTT. This encodes CASSSDRVNTGELFF.

This chain links TRBV7-8 with TRBJ1-1, with D uncertain. V was shortened by 4 bases and J by 0 bases, with 12 bases between the two germline ends. This CDR3 spans 15 amino acids. Germline V gives CDR1 SGHVS, CDR2 FQNEAQ. CDR3 sequence (DNA): TGTGCCAGCAGCTCCACGACACATCTGAACACTGAAGCTTTCTTT. Protein sequence: CASSSTTHLNTEAFF.

This clonotype was seen a handful of times. The chain carries TRBV19 and TRBJ2-3; TRBD2 matches 10 bases. The CDR3 consists of 15 residues. V trimming: 4 bases; J trimming: 2 bases; junction bases outside the gene matches: 3. CDR1 and CDR2 (germline): LNHDA, SQIVND (reference sequence). This CDR3 reads CASSTGLAATDTQYF. CDR3 in DNA: TGTGCCAGTAGTACCGGACTAGCGGCCACAGATACGCAGTATTTT.

The rearrangement joins TRBV19 to TRBJ1-1; 8 nucleotides line up with TRBD1. CDR1 and CDR2 from the germline V gene are LNHDA and SQIVND (reference sequence). The V segment lost 11 bases and the J segment 4 bases; nucleotides outside the gene matches: 12. The CDR3 has 14 amino acids. The CDR3 here is CAGTKTGGITEAFF. For the CDR3, the DNA is TGTGCCGGTACCAAAACAGGGGGGATCACTGAAGCTTTCTTT. The full variable domain, with the rest looked up from reference TRBV19 and TRBJ1-1, is DGGITQSPKYLFRKEGQNVTLSCEQNLNHDAMYWYRQDPGQGLRLIYYSQIVNDFQKGDIAEGYSVSREKKESFPLTVTSAQKNPTAFYLCAGTKTGGITEAFFGQGTRLTVV.

The rearrangement uses TRBV5-1 and TRBJ2-5; D may match TRBD1 or TRBD2 (6 bases each). Germline V gives CDR1 SGHRS, CDR2 YFSETQ. The CDR3 runs to 19 residues. V lost 5 bases, J lost 4 bases, and 30 bases lay in between. The CDR3 loop is CASSPYTGSGVLSRETQYF. In nucleotides, the CDR3 is TGCGCCAGCAGTCCTTATACAGGGTCGGGAGTCTTATCGCGAGAGACCCAGTACTTC.

The V call is TRBV19, the J call TRBJ1-1; 7 positions agree with TRBD1. CDR1 and CDR2 from the germline V gene are LNHDA and SQIVND (reference sequence). The CDR3 has 14 amino acids. The J segment lost 4 bases and the V segment lost 6 bases, leaving 8 bases of the junction unmatched. The CDR3 here is CASRLDREVTEAFF. CDR3 nucleotides: TGTGCCAGTAGACTTGACAGGGAGGTCACTGAAGCTTTCTTT.

This clonotype was seen many times. This chain links TRBV5-1 with TRBJ1-1; D not resolved. V was shortened by 5 bases and J by 1 base, with 12 bases between the two germline ends. CDR1 is SGHRS and CDR2 is YFSETQ in the germline V gene. The length of the CDR3 is 14 residues. This chain's CDR3 is CASSTATANTEAFF. Written as DNA, the CDR3 is TGCGCCAGCAGTACAGCTACAGCGAACACTGAAGCTTTCTTT.

V and J are TRBV7-9 and TRBJ1-2, with D perhaps TRBD1 (5 bases). There are 13 residues in the CDR3. V was cut by 2 bases and J by 6 bases, with 10 bases left in between. Germline V gene sequence: CDR1 SEHNR, CDR2 FQNEAQ (reference sequence). For the CDR3, the DNA is TGTGCCAGCAGCTTATCAGGGTCAAATGGCTACACCTTC. Its translation is CASSLSGSNGYTF.

The V call is TRBV20-1, the J call TRBJ2-1; D is unclear. The CDR3 covers 11 residues. Per the germline V gene, CDR1 is DFQATT and CDR2 is SNEGSKA (reference sequence). V lost 6 bases and J lost 10, with 13 bases in between. The CDR3 nucleotides are TGCAGTGCAGCCCCGGTGGAGGAGCAGTTCTTC. Translating it yields CSAAPVEEQFF.

In its sample, this clonotype was seen many times. CDR3 DNA sequence: TGTGCCAGCTCATTATCCGTTGGCTCATATGAAAAACTGTTTTTT. Its translation: CASSLSVGSYEKLFF. The chain has TRBV18 and TRBJ1-4; no clear D. The germline V gene encodes CDR1 KGHSH and CDR2 LQKENI. V lost 5 bases, J lost 6 bases, and 16 bases lay in between. The CDR3 loop spans 15 amino acids.

This clonotype has at least ten counts. The rearrangement joins TRBV10-1 to TRBJ1-2; 7 bases map to TRBD1. This CDR3 spans 15 amino acids. Germline values: CDR1 WNHNN, CDR2 SYGVQD (reference sequence). The trim removed 9 bases at V and 9 bases at J, leaving 19 bases unmatched. The CDR3 is CASLTGPAERKSYTF. DNA of the CDR3: TGCGCCAGTTTGACAGGGCCCGCCGAACGAAAGAGCTACACCTTC.

This clonotype was seen at least ten times. The rearrangement joins TRBV6-1 to TRBJ2-7; TRBD1 agrees at 8 bases. The CDR3 runs 13 residues. The trim removed 10 bases at V and 4 bases at J, leaving 9 bases unmatched. Germline CDR1 MNHNS, CDR2 SASEGT. The DNA of the CDR3 is TGTGCCACCTCCCGGGACAGGTGGTACGAGCAGTACTTC. It encodes CATSRDRWYEQYF.